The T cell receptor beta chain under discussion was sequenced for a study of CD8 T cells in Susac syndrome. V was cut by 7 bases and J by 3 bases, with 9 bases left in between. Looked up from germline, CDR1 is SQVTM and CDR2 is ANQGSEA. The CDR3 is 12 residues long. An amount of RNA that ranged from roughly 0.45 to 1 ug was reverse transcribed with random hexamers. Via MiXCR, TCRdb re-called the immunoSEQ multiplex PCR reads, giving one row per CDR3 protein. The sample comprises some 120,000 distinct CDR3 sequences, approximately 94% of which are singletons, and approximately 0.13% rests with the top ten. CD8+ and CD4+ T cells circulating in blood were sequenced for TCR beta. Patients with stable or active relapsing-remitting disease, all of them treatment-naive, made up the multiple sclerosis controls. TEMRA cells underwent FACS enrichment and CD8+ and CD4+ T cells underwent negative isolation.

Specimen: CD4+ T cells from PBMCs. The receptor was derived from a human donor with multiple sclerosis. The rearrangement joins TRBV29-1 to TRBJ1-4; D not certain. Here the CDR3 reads CSGRRPNEKLFF. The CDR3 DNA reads TGCAGCGGGCGAAGGCCTAATGAAAAACTGTTTTTT.